This T cell receptor (beta chain) was obtained from a study of shared clonotypes between healthy human individuals. The V end was cut by 4 bases, the J end by 6 bases, with 13 bases between. The CDR3 is 13 residues long. The germline V gene encodes CDR1 SGHRS and CDR2 YFSETQ. Assay runs were performed at deep level. Method: immunoSEQ multiplex PCR; TCRdb's copy keeps in-frame clones and lacks some. The data show around 1 million clones, with less than 85% seen just once and roughly 1.5% held by the top ten. This clonotype was sampled from a man aged 18 to 29 in good health. Sample: memory CD4+ T cells sorted from blood. The subset is: CD45RA-negative fraction. The rearrangement uses TRBV5-1 and TRBJ1-2; no clear D. In nucleotides, the CDR3 is TGCGCCAGCAGCACACCCAGACTCGATGGCTACACCTTC. Residues: CASSTPRLDGYTF.